This T cell receptor (beta chain) appears in the sequencing data of a study of blood T cell repertoires in COVID-19. The wider study: The origin of the acute and convalescent COVID-19 samples was the United States, Italy and Spain. T cells, B-cell-depleted T cells, or PBMCs provided the cDNA or gDNA that served as material.

Source study methods: Nucleated cell number was recorded as an estimate derived from reference gene primer amplification. Method: immunoSEQ multiplex PCR; TCRdb's copy keeps in-frame clones and lacks some. V and J calls and clone size are as listed in that table; D and trimming were resolved from the DNA. The table includes approximately 60,000 clones, approximately 84% detected once. This clone was counted a single time. CDR1 SEHNR and CDR2 FQNEAQ come from the germline V gene (reference sequence). The CDR3 extends over 13 amino acids. Trimming took off 7 bases at V and 5 bases at J, with 14 bases between the two ends.

The clonotype was recovered from a man between 45 and 60 years old with active COVID-19. The sequenced material came from peripheral blood. The chain couples TRBV7-9 to TRBJ1-1; D is possibly TRBD1 (5 bases). CDR3: CASTFREGTEAFF. DNA for the CDR3: TGTGCCAGCACGTTCCGGGAGGGGACTGAAGCTTTCTTT.